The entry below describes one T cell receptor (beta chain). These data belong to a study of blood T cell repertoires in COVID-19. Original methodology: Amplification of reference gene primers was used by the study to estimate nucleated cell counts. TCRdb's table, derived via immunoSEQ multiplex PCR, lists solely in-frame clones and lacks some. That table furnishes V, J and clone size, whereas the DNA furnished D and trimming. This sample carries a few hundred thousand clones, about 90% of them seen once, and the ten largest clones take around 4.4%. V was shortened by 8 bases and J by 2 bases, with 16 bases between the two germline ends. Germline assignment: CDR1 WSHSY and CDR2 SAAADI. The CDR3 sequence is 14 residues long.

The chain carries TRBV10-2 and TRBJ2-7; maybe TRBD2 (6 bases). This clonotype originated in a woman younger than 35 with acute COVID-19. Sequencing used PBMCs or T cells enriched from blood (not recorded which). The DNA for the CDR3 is TGCGCCAGCTACCCCGCGGGGTCTACCTACGAGCAGTACTTC. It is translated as CASYPAGSTYEQYF.